This TCR beta chain was recorded in a study of chemoradiotherapy in HPV16-positive cancers. Findings and caveats of the study: Candidate HPV-specific clones and E7-related TCR motifs grew in tumor during treatment. The functional HPV-specific definition rests on just two HPV16-positive patients.

On this clone: Its antigen is not identified.

TCRdb keeps only in-frame clones here, not all; method: immunoSEQ multiplex PCR. Among about 22,000 clones listed, approximately 92% were seen once. Germline assignment: CDR1 SGHDN and CDR2 FVKESK. This CDR3 contains 13 residues. The V gene lost 5 bases and the J gene lost 13 bases, with 20 bases spanning the gap. Samples were taken several times over chemoradiotherapy. The chain employs TRBV14 and TRBJ2-5; D remains ambiguous. The source is a human donor with HPV-associated anogenital cancer. This material consisted of blood, taken from a patient who underwent chemoradiotherapy. The CDR3 region is CASSSQTYSAPYF. The CDR3 DNA follows: TGTGCCAGCAGCTCTCAAACCTACAGCGCCCCGTACTTC.